The 11 T cell receptor beta chains below come from one sample, sequenced in a study of PD-1 blockade in classical Hodgkin lymphoma. Time point noted: cycle 4 day 1 (C4D1), after 6 weeks of nivolumab. Every single patient, without exception, relapsed after autologous stem cell transplantation, and brentuximab vedotin exposure varied. The data were produced by immunoSEQ multiplex PCR, yet TCRdb's version contains in-frame clones alone and is incomplete. The sample lists some 58,000 clones; about 90% were seen once. The sample in question was peripheral blood mononuclear cells (PBMCs), obtained before the fourth cycle of nivolumab. These receptors all stem from a human donor with classical Hodgkin lymphoma.

V gene TRBV21-1 combines with J gene TRBJ2-7; TRBD2, the D gene given by the table, was not confirmed from the DNA. TRBV21-1 is labeled a pseudogene. The CDR3 is 15 residues long. The CDR3 sequence: CASSLGLAGAYEQYF. For the CDR3, the DNA is TGTGCCAGCAGCCTGGGACTAGCGGGTGCCTACGAGCAGTACTTC.

The chain joins TRBV7-6 to TRBJ2-7; D perhaps matches TRBD2 (6 bases). V was trimmed by 5 bases and J by 2 bases, leaving 19 bases between them. CDR1 and CDR2 from the germline V gene are SGHVS and FNYEAQ. This CDR3 comprises 16 residues. CDR3 amino acids: CASSLDPSAGPYEQYF. CDR3 coding DNA: TGTGCCAGCAGCCTTGACCCTAGCGCTGGCCCCTACGAGCAGTACTTC. The variable domain in full, completed from reference TRBV7-6 and TRBJ2-7, reads GAGVSQSPRYKVTKRGQDVALRCDPISGHVSLYWYRQALGQGPEFLTYFNYEAQQDKSGLPNDRFSAERPEGSISTLTIQRTEQRDSAMYRCASSLDPSAGPYEQYFGPGTRLTVT.

The J gene is TRBJ2-3, the V gene TRBV30; D remains ambiguous. CDR1 and CDR2 from the germline V gene are GTSNPN and SVGIG (reference sequence). The CDR3 loop spans 13 amino acids. The V end lost 0 bases, the J end lost 0 bases, and 4 bases lay between the germline ends. This chain's CDR3 is CAWSVRSTDTQYF. CDR3 nucleotide sequence: TGTGCCTGGAGTGTAAGGAGCACAGATACGCAGTATTTT.

The rearrangement uses TRBV19 and TRBJ2-7; D remains ambiguous. The V end lost 7 bases, the J end lost 7 bases, and 20 bases lay between the germline ends. The CDR3 has 14 residues. The V gene's germline CDR1 is LNHDA and CDR2 SQIVND (reference sequence). The CDR3: CASMNPTTIGEQYF. CDR3 in DNA: TGTGCCAGTATGAACCCTACCACCATAGGTGAGCAGTACTTC.

This clone appeared once. The chain employs TRBV15 and TRBJ1-5; the D gene is possibly TRBD1 (6 bases). Germline V gene sequence: CDR1 LNHNV, CDR2 YYDKDF (reference sequence). Trimming took 0 bases from V and 2 from J, leaving 11 bases between them. The CDR3 is 16 amino acids. The CDR3 DNA is TGTGCCACCAGCAGAGATAAAAGGGGGGGCAATCAGCCCCAGCATTTT. Its translation is CATSRDKRGGNQPQHF.

The count of this clone is one. This chain connects TRBV5-5 to TRBJ2-2; possible D gene TRBD1, 7 bases. CDR1 SGHKS and CDR2 YYEKEE come from the germline V gene (reference sequence). Deletions cut 7 bases from V and 6 bases from J, with 16 bases between. The CDR3 is 14 amino acids. The CDR3 DNA is TGTGCCAGCTTGGAGGGGGCTTACCCCGGGGAGCTGTTTTTT. This sequence encodes CASLEGAYPGELFF.

The V gene is TRBV21-1, the J gene TRBJ2-5; the table gives TRBD2 as D, unverified against the DNA. TRBV21-1 is shown as a pseudogene. This CDR3 contains 15 residues. The CDR3 sequence is CASSKTPSPQETQYF. CDR3 DNA: TGTGCCAGCAGCAAAACGCCTAGCCCCCAAGAGACCCAGTACTTC.

The chain joins TRBV7-8 to TRBJ1-5, with D possibly being TRBD1 (6 bases). From germline, CDR1 is SGHVS and CDR2 FQNEAQ. The CDR3 is made up of 15 amino acids. V was cut by 5 bases and J by 4 bases, with 15 bases left in between. As DNA, the CDR3 is TGTGCCAGCAGCCTTTTACAGGGACGGAATCAGCCCCAGCATTTT. As protein: CASSLLQGRNQPQHF.

In its sample, this clone was seen once. Germline and junction disagree at one end, which may indicate a read error. This chain joins TRBV5-4 and TRBJ1-1; D ambiguous. The CDR3 spans 12 residues. CDR1 is SGHNT, CDR2 YYREEE, per germline (reference sequence). Here the CDR3 DNA reads TGTGCCAGCAGCTTGGCCTCTCAGGTAGTGGAATTT. Translating it yields CASSLASQVVEF.

This clone was recorded once. The chain has TRBV10-3 and TRBJ1-1; D uncertain. This CDR3 contains 12 residues. V was shortened by 2 bases and J by 9 bases, with 10 bases between the two germline ends. Germline CDR1 ENHRY, CDR2 SYGVKD. CDR3 in amino acids: CAISEILEKAFF. Written as DNA, the CDR3 is TGTGCCATCAGTGAGATTTTAGAGAAAGCTTTCTTT.

This rearrangement joins TRBV25-1 to TRBJ2-5, with TRBD1 matching over 11 bases. The CDR3 loop spans 17 amino acids. V was clipped by 2 bases and J by 5 bases; unmatched bases: 10. The V gene's germline CDR1 is MGHDK and CDR2 SYGVNS. The CDR3 region has the DNA TGTGCCAGCAGTGAACTGGGGACAGGGGGTCTAGTGGAGACCCAGTACTTC. Amino acid sequence: CASSELGTGGLVETQYF.